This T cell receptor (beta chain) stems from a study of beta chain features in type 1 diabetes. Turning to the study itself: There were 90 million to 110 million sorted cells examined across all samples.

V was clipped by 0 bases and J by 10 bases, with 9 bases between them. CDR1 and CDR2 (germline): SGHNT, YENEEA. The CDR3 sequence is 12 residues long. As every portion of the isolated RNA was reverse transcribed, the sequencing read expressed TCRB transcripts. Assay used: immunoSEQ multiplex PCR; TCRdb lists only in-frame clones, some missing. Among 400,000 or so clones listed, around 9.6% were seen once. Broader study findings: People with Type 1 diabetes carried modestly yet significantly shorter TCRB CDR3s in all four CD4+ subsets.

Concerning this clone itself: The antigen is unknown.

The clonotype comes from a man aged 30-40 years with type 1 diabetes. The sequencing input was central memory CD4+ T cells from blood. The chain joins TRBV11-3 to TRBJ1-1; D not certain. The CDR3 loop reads CASSLELARAFF. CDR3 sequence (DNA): TGTGCCAGCAGCTTAGAGTTGGCGCGAGCTTTCTTT.